These 22 T cell receptor beta chains were all obtained from the same sample, sequenced in a study of T cells in narcolepsy. This table comes from immunoSEQ multiplex PCR, and its TCRdb copy is limited to in-frame clones, with some not included. The data contain about 32,000 clones, roughly three quarters of them singletons. Material for sequencing was CD45RA- memory CD4+ T cells from PBMCs. The source of these receptors is a human donor with narcolepsy.

This clone occurred a few times. The chain couples TRBV5-1 to TRBJ2-2; possible D gene TRBD2, 5 bases. The CDR3 spans 16 residues. Trimming removed 0 bases at V and 6 bases at J, with 15 bases between. The germline CDR1 and CDR2 sequences are SGHRS and YFSETQ. In DNA, the CDR3 is TGCGCCAGCAGCTTGGGGGGAACTAGTTATGCCGGGGAGCTGTTTTTT. It translates to CASSLGGTSYAGELFF.

The sample holds a few counts of this clone. The chain uses TRBV27 and TRBJ1-1; maybe TRBD1 (6 bases). The CDR3 contains 16 residues. The V gene's germline CDR1 is MNHEY and CDR2 SMNVEV (reference sequence). V was pared by 5 bases and J by 4 bases, with 20 bases between. This CDR3 reads CASSPYQGGGVTEAFF. The CDR3 DNA sequence: TGTGCCAGCAGTCCCTACCAGGGAGGGGGAGTCACTGAAGCTTTCTTT.

This clone was seen once. This chain connects TRBV7-7 to TRBJ2-2; possibly TRBD1 for D (5 bases). Trimming took 10 bases from V and 1 from J, leaving 10 bases between them. The germline V gene encodes CDR1 SSHAT and CDR2 FNYEAQ (reference sequence). This CDR3 region has 13 residues. The CDR3 DNA sequence: TGTGCCACCCTGACAGAGAACACCGGGGAGCTGTTTTTT. Its protein product is CATLTENTGELFF.

This chain links TRBV10-3 with TRBJ2-5; 9 bases agree with TRBD2. Germline CDR1 reads ENHRY; CDR2 reads SYGVKD. CDR3 length equals 16 residues. Unmatched junction bases numbered 6, after V lost 3 bases and J lost 1 base. The CDR3 DNA reads as TGTGCCATCAGTGACACGGGGCGGGAGGGCCAAGAGACCCAGTACTTC. It codes for CAISDTGREGQETQYF.

Note on this clone: One end of the junction does not line up with germline, which may come from a read error. This chain uses TRBV5-1 with TRBJ2-7; 7 bases align to TRBD1. Germline V lookup: CDR1 SGHRS, CDR2 YFSETQ. CDR3 size: 15 residues. CDR3 residues: CASSLEPVTGSRGDF. CDR3 sequence (DNA): TGCGCCAGCAGCTTGGAACCTGTGACAGGGTCAAGAGGGGACTTC.

The J gene is TRBJ2-1, the V gene TRBV5-4; D may match TRBD1 or TRBD2 (6 bases each). Germline loops: CDR1 SGHNT, CDR2 YYREEE (reference sequence). The CDR3 length is 15 residues. Trimming removed 0 bases at V and 6 bases at J, with 13 bases between. CDR3 in amino acids: CASSLEGGVSNEQFF. The CDR3 DNA sequence: TGTGCCAGCAGCTTGGAGGGGGGAGTCTCCAATGAGCAGTTCTTC.

This chain connects TRBV21-1 to TRBJ2-1; the DNA was not compared with TRBD2, the D call given in the table. TRBV21-1 is given as a pseudogene. This CDR3 is 22 amino acids long. This CDR3 is CASSAANVHLGLAGGPWNEQFF. In nucleotides, the CDR3 is TGTGCCAGCAGCGCAGCCAACGTCCACCTCGGACTAGCGGGAGGGCCTTGGAATGAGCAGTTCTTC.

The gene calls are TRBV29-1 and TRBJ2-3; the D gene is possibly TRBD1 (6 bases). Germline V gene sequence: CDR1 SQVTM, CDR2 ANQGSEA. The CDR3 sequence is 15 residues long. Trimming took 6 bases from V and 1 from J, leaving 17 bases between them. The CDR3 sequence: CSVSGQRGRTDTQYF. For the CDR3, the DNA is TGCAGCGTCTCCGGACAGCGCGGACGCACAGATACGCAGTATTTT.

The gene calls are TRBV9 and TRBJ2-3; possible D gene TRBD1, 6 bases. The CDR3 is made up of 16 amino acids. In germline, CDR1 is SGDLS, CDR2 YYNGEE. The V end was cut by 6 bases, the J end by 2 bases, with 19 bases between. This chain's CDR3 is CASTPSAGAFTDTQYF. The CDR3 DNA reads as TGTGCCAGCACTCCCAGCGCAGGGGCCTTCACAGATACGCAGTATTTT.

This chain connects TRBV29-1 to TRBJ1-3; D is undetermined. This CDR3 is 12 amino acids long. The germline V and J ends were trimmed by 4 bases and 2 bases, with 6 bases remaining between them. Germline CDR1 SQVTM, CDR2 ANQGSEA. In nucleotides, the CDR3 is TGCAGCGTTGGGACGGCTGGAAACACCATATATTTT. Translated, it gives CSVGTAGNTIYF.

V usage is TRBV28 and J usage is TRBJ1-1; possible D gene TRBD1, 5 bases. The CDR3 is 13 amino acids. Germline values: CDR1 MDHEN, CDR2 SYDVKM. Trimming stripped 3 bases from V and 11 bases from J, with 16 bases between. Written as DNA, the CDR3 is TGTGCCAGCAGTTTTGTACAGGAGGGGAGGGCTTTCTTT. As protein: CASSFVQEGRAFF.

This sequence joins TRBV10-3 and TRBJ2-2, with 8 bases lining up with TRBD2. V shed 5 bases and J 4 bases; nucleotides not matched to a gene: 3. Per germline, CDR1 ENHRY and CDR2 SYGVKD. This CDR3 is built from 14 residues. The CDR3 DNA reads TGTGCCATCAGTTCCGGGGGGGGCACCGGGGAGCTGTTTTTT. Its protein is CAISSGGGTGELFF.

The genes are TRBV5-1 and TRBJ1-2, with a possible D match to TRBD1 (5 bases). The CDR3 is made up of 14 amino acids. Germline V lookup: CDR1 SGHRS, CDR2 YFSETQ. The ends were cut back, 0 bases at V and 5 bases at J, with 11 bases in the middle. CDR3 coding DNA: TGCGCCAGCAGCTTGGTTGACAGATCTTATGGCTACACCTTC. Translating gives CASSLVDRSYGYTF.

This clone was counted a single time. The gene calls are TRBV30 and TRBJ1-5; tentative D call: TRBD1 (5 bases). Germline values: CDR1 GTSNPN, CDR2 SVGIG (reference sequence). Trimming cost V 5 bases and J 5 bases, with 10 bases left between them. CDR3 size: 12 residues. CDR3 nucleotides: TGTGCCTGGGGGGACGGATATCAGCCCCAGCATTTT. Translating gives CAWGDGYQPQHF.

The chain's CDR3 is CASSLDPAYFGYTF. DNA of the CDR3: TGTGCCAGCAGCTTAGATCCGGCGTACTTTGGCTACACCTTC. The chain combines TRBV7-2 with TRBJ1-2; no clear D. The ends were cut back, 1 base at V and 7 bases at J, with 13 bases in the middle. The germline gives CDR1 SGHTA, CDR2 FQGNSA. The length of the CDR3 is 14 residues.

The V call is TRBV30, the J call TRBJ2-2, with 10 bases matching TRBD2. Germline V CDR1 and CDR2: GTSNPN, SVGIG (reference sequence). The CDR3 has 16 residues. V was pared by 1 base and J by 5 bases, with 7 bases of the junction left unmatched. The CDR3, as DNA: TGTGCCTGGAGTGCTAGCGGGAGTGCAGGGACCGGGGAGCTGTTTTTT. Encoded protein: CAWSASGSAGTGELFF.

The chain uses TRBV4-3 and TRBJ1-1; no reliable D call. Deletions cut 0 bases from V and 6 bases from J, with 11 bases between. Germline CDR1 is LGHNA and CDR2 is YSLEER. The CDR3 loop spans 14 amino acids. The CDR3 DNA reads as TGCGCCAGCAGCCAAGATTCCAGGAGGGCTGAAGCTTTCTTT. It yields the protein CASSQDSRRAEAFF.

The rearrangement links TRBV6-1 to TRBJ2-4; D gene ambiguous. The CDR3 has 11 residues. The germline gives CDR1 MNHNS, CDR2 SASEGT. The germline V and J ends were trimmed by 2 bases and 14 bases, with 10 bases remaining between them. The CDR3 loop is CASSEIGQEYF. CDR3 DNA sequence: TGTGCCAGCAGTGAAATCGGGCAAGAGTACTTC.

A word on this clone: This specimen includes other DNA sequences encoding the same CDR3. The rearrangement links TRBV30 to TRBJ1-3; D call uncertain. In germline, CDR1 is GTSNPN, CDR2 SVGIG (reference sequence). There are 13 residues in the CDR3. Trimming stripped 2 bases from V and 4 bases from J, with 9 bases between. This CDR3 is CAWSLGSGNTIYF. CDR3 DNA: TGTGCCTGGAGTCTAGGGTCCGGAAACACCATATATTTT. The variable domain in full, completed from reference TRBV30 and TRBJ1-3, reads SQTIHQWPATLVQPVGSPLSLECTVEGTSNPNLYWYRQAAGRGLQLLFYSVGIGQISSEVPQNLSASRPQDRQFILSSKKLLLSDSGFYLCAWSLGSGNTIYFGEGSWLTVV.

The sample holds a few counts of this clone. This sequence joins TRBV5-1 and TRBJ1-2, with a possible D match to TRBD1 (6 bases). CDR1 and CDR2 (germline): SGHRS, YFSETQ. Deletions cut 1 base from V and 4 bases from J, with 11 bases between. This CDR3 comprises 14 residues. The CDR3 region is CASSLLTGSYGYTF. DNA of the CDR3: TGCGCCAGCAGCTTGCTAACAGGGAGCTATGGCTACACCTTC.

This clone was seen a handful of times. CDR3 DNA sequence: TGTGCCAGCAGCTCCCTACACCGGGACAGGGTTGCAAATCAGCCCCAGCATTTT. This sequence encodes CASSSLHRDRVANQPQHF. This chain uses TRBV5-5 with TRBJ1-5, with 9 bases that match TRBD1. V dropped 3 bases and J dropped 4; count of bases not matched to a gene: 14. The CDR3 runs 18 residues. Germline CDR1 and CDR2: SGHKS and YYEKEE (reference sequence).

V gene TRBV19 combines with J gene TRBJ2-5, with D possibly matching TRBD1 (6 bases). CDR1 and CDR2 from the germline V gene are LNHDA and SQIVND (reference sequence). This CDR3 is 14 amino acids long. The V gene lost 3 bases and the J gene lost 4 bases, with 12 bases spanning the gap. CDR3 sequence: CASSIFQGSETQYF. DNA for the CDR3: TGTGCCAGTAGTATTTTCCAGGGGTCAGAGACCCAGTACTTC.